The 26 T cell receptor beta chains in this list originate from one sample, sequenced in a study of identical twins. TCRdb recomputed calls from the 5' RACE reads with MiXCR, one row per CDR3 protein. The table records approximately 300,000 distinct CDR3 sequences, 8% to 9.5% of them present only once. The data were also submitted as part of a second study, on yellow fever vaccine responses in identical twins.

Sequenced: CD8+ T cells sorted from blood. The receptors stem from a woman younger than 35 in good health.

This clonotype was observed a handful of times. The V call is TRBV7-8, the J call TRBJ1-1; TRBD1 aligns across 10 bases. Germline CDR1 reads SGHVS; CDR2 reads FQNEAQ. Trimming cost V 1 base and J 7 bases; bases outside gene matches: 15. This CDR3 has 18 residues. This CDR3 is CASSLGLPGGTGDVEAFF. In DNA form, the CDR3 reads TGTGCCAGCAGCTTAGGACTTCCCGGGGGGACAGGGGACGTTGAAGCTTTCTTT.

The table lists this clonotype with a few counts. This chain joins TRBV3-1 and TRBJ1-3; TRBD1 might be the D (5 bases). Germline assignment: CDR1 LGHDT and CDR2 YNNKEL (reference sequence). This CDR3 has 15 residues. V was shortened by 2 bases and J by 2 bases, with 10 bases between the two germline ends. CDR3 sequence: CASSQFQGAGNTIYF. The CDR3 DNA follows: TGTGCCAGCAGCCAATTTCAGGGTGCTGGAAACACCATATATTTT.

This clonotype was seen more than once but under ten times. CDR3 DNA: TGTGCCAGCAACAGCCCGGGGCAAAAGGCGCACACTGAAGCTTTCTTT. Protein product: CASNSPGQKAHTEAFF. The chain joins TRBV6-1 to TRBJ1-1; tentative D call: TRBD1 (5 bases). The length of the CDR3 is 16 residues. The germline gives CDR1 MNHNS, CDR2 SASEGT. The V and J ends lost 7 bases and 3 bases respectively, with 21 bases between them.

This clonotype turned up a few times. J is TRBJ2-1 and V is TRBV14; 7 bases fit TRBD2. Per germline, CDR1 SGHDN and CDR2 FVKESK. This CDR3 contains 18 residues. V dropped 3 bases and J dropped 6; count of bases not matched to a gene: 17. CDR3 coding DNA: TGTGCCAGCAGCCACCCATCCTTGGGGGAGGGCCTCTTCAATGAGCAGTTCTTC. Its translation: CASSHPSLGEGLFNEQFF. The full variable domain, completed using reference TRBV14 and TRBJ2-1, is EAGVTQFPSHSVIEKGQTVTLRCDPISGHDNLYWYRRVMGKEIKFLLHFVKESKQDESGMPNNRFLAERTGGTYSTLKVQPAELEDSGVYFCASSHPSLGEGLFNEQFFGPGTRLTVL.

This clonotype was detected ten times or more. V gene TRBV24-1 combines with J gene TRBJ1-2; unclear D gene. In germline, CDR1 is KGHDR, CDR2 SFDVKD. The CDR3 is 14 amino acids. With 4 bases removed from V and 1 base from J, the gap between germline ends came to 9 bases. CDR3 amino acids: CATSETALNYGYTF. CDR3 nucleotide sequence: TGTGCCACCAGTGAAACTGCCCTTAACTATGGCTACACCTTC.

The CDR3 loop is CASSFWDSGEQYF. For the CDR3, the DNA is TGTGCCAGCAGTTTTTGGGACTCGGGCGAGCAGTACTTC. The J gene is TRBJ2-7, the V gene TRBV12-3 or TRBV12-4; weak D call: TRBD2 (6 bases). V lost 3 bases and J lost 6, with 12 bases in between. The CDR3 extends over 13 amino acids.

This clonotype was detected a few times. The DNA for the CDR3 is TGTGCCAGCAGCTTAGTTTGGCAAAACATTCAGTACTTC. Residues: CASSLVWQNIQYF. The rearrangement links TRBV7-8 to TRBJ2-4; D remains ambiguous. The germline V gene has CDR1 SGHVS and CDR2 FQNEAQ. V lost 1 base and J lost 5, with 6 bases in between. The CDR3 loop spans 13 amino acids.

The sample holds many counts of this clonotype. The chain links TRBV6-2 or TRBV6-3 to TRBJ2-1; 11 bases align to TRBD2. This CDR3 is 14 amino acids long. With 4 bases clipped from V and 7 bases from J, the junction kept 3 bases outside the gene matches. Per the germline V gene, CDR1 is MNHEY and CDR2 is SVGEGT. CDR3: CASSFLAGGNEQFF. For the CDR3, the DNA is TGTGCCAGCAGTTTTTTAGCGGGAGGGAATGAGCAGTTCTTC.

V is TRBV6-5 and J is TRBJ2-5, with D unclear. The CDR3 runs to 14 residues. Germline assignment: CDR1 MNHEY and CDR2 SVGAGI. V was cut by 0 bases and J by 9 bases, with 14 bases left in between. The CDR3: CASSYSSYTSSQYF. DNA for the CDR3: TGTGCCAGCAGTTACTCGAGCTACACCTCATCCCAGTACTTC.

This clonotype appeared many times. The chain has TRBV19 and TRBJ2-2; D gene ambiguous. The V end lost 6 bases, the J end lost 6 bases, and 17 bases lay between the germline ends. The V gene's germline CDR1 is LNHDA and CDR2 SQIVND (reference sequence). The CDR3 has 15 residues. The CDR3 here is CASSMPFGIPGELFF. As DNA, the CDR3 is TGTGCCAGTAGCATGCCATTCGGAATTCCCGGGGAGCTGTTTTTT.

This clonotype has ten or more counts. This chain connects TRBV4-2 to TRBJ1-1, with D tentatively TRBD1 (6 bases). Trimming took 1 base from V and 4 from J, leaving 19 bases between them. CDR3 length: 17 amino acids. CDR1 and CDR2 (germline): LGHNA, YNFKEQ. CDR3 residues: CASSQVSLQGRVTEAFF. The CDR3 nucleotides read TGTGCCAGCAGCCAAGTCTCCTTGCAGGGGAGGGTCACTGAAGCTTTCTTT.

This chain uses TRBV20-1 with TRBJ2-5; 9 bases line up with TRBD2. The CDR3 length is 17 residues. The germline V gene has CDR1 DFQATT and CDR2 SNEGSKA (reference sequence). V lost 0 bases to trimming and J lost 5 bases; unmatched junction nucleotides: 13. As DNA, the CDR3 is TGCAGTGCTAGAGATTCGTCGGGTGAGCGGGGGGTTGAGACCCAGTACTTC. It yields the protein CSARDSSGERGVETQYF.

This clonotype was seen more than once but under ten times. The chain has TRBV7-2 and TRBJ2-5; TRBD2 matches 15 bases. CDR3 length: 17 amino acids. V dropped 1 base and J dropped 4; count of bases not matched to a gene: 4. In germline, CDR1 is SGHTA, CDR2 FQGNSA. This CDR3 reads CASSLGTSGRAVETQYF. Written as DNA, the CDR3 is TGTGCCAGCAGCTTAGGGACTAGCGGGAGGGCCGTAGAGACCCAGTACTTC.

This clonotype was counted at least ten times. The chain carries TRBV7-9 and TRBJ2-5, with 12 bases lining up with TRBD2. Germline V CDR1 and CDR2: SEHNR, FQNEAQ (reference sequence). J gave up 5 bases and V 6 bases, and 10 bases lay outside the gene matches. The CDR3 spans 16 residues. CDR3 nucleotides: TGTGCCAGCAGAAAGACTAGCGGGAGTCTAGGGGAGACCCAGTACTTC. It translates to CASRKTSGSLGETQYF.

The sample holds a few counts of this clonotype. DNA of the CDR3: TGCAGTGCTAGAGATCTAGAAAAAAGCTCCTACGAGCAGTACTTC. This sequence encodes CSARDLEKSSYEQYF. The rearrangement links TRBV20-1 to TRBJ2-7; D is ambiguous. Trimming stripped 0 bases from V and 0 bases from J, with 12 bases between. Germline V gene sequence: CDR1 DFQATT, CDR2 SNEGSKA (reference sequence). The CDR3 has 15 amino acids.

CDR3 DNA sequence: TGTGCCAGCAGCCAAGGGCTGAGACTAGCGAACACCGGGGAGCTGTTTTTT. Its protein is CASSQGLRLANTGELFF. The V call is TRBV3-1, the J call TRBJ2-2; a weak D match, TRBD2 (6 bases). V was cut by 1 base and J by 0 bases, with 12 bases left in between. The CDR3 spans 17 residues. Germline assignment: CDR1 LGHDT and CDR2 YNNKEL (reference sequence). Full variable domain (missing parts from reference TRBV3-1 and TRBJ2-2): DTAVSQTPKYLVTQMGNDKSIKCEQNLGHDTMYWYKQDSKKFLKIMFSYNNKELIINETVPNRFSPKSPDKAHLNLHINSLELGDSAVYFCASSQGLRLANTGELFFGEGSRLTVL.

This chain joins TRBV14 and TRBJ1-1; maybe TRBD1 (5 bases). The length of the CDR3 is 18 residues. Deletions cut 2 bases from V and 1 base from J, with 20 bases between. Germline CDR1 is SGHDN and CDR2 is FVKESK. The CDR3 DNA sequence: TGTGCCAGCAGCCAAAGGCGGTTTTCGGGGCAGCCGAACACTGAAGCTTTCTTT. Its protein is CASSQRRFSGQPNTEAFF.

This clonotype was seen at least ten times. The J gene is TRBJ2-3, the V gene TRBV7-6, with D unclear. Germline lookup yields CDR1 SGHVS and CDR2 FNYEAQ. Trimming took off 2 bases at V and 4 bases at J, with 10 bases between the two ends. This CDR3 has 14 amino acids. The DNA for the CDR3 is TGTGCCAGCAGCTTAATCCTTGGGCCAGATACGCAGTATTTT. This sequence encodes CASSLILGPDTQYF.

This clonotype was recorded at least ten times. This rearrangement joins TRBV5-1 to TRBJ2-5, with TRBD1 matching 7 bases. Germline V gene data show CDR1 as SGHRS and CDR2 as YFSETQ. This CDR3 contains 16 residues. V shed 3 bases, J shed 5 bases, and the junction held 13 bases outside the gene matches. CDR3 nucleotides: TGCGCCAGCAGCTCGCCGACAGGGATCGACGGGGAGACCCAGTACTTC. Amino acid sequence: CASSSPTGIDGETQYF.

This chain joins TRBV2 and TRBJ2-3, with 10 bases fitting TRBD1. J was trimmed by 4 bases and V by 8 bases; bases with no gene match: 3. The CDR3 spans 13 residues. Per germline, CDR1 SNHLY and CDR2 FYNNEI. The CDR3 DNA sequence: TGTGCCAGCGTAGGACAGGGGGCAGATACGCAGTATTTT. This translates into CASVGQGADTQYF.

This clonotype has at least ten counts. The chain is built from TRBV20-1 and TRBJ2-4, with no clear D. The V gene's germline CDR1 is DFQATT and CDR2 SNEGSKA (reference sequence). Trimming cost V 0 bases and J 0 bases, with 12 bases left between them. The CDR3 runs 16 residues. The CDR3 protein is CSARDEETLAKNIQYF. Written as DNA, the CDR3 is TGCAGTGCTAGAGATGAGGAGACCCTAGCCAAAAACATTCAGTACTTC.

Comments on this clonotype: This sequence may be a read error, since a much larger clone differs from it by one base. The chain uses TRBV20-1 and TRBJ2-7; the D gene is possibly TRBD1 (6 bases). The CDR3 has 14 residues. Germline lookup yields CDR1 DFQATT and CDR2 SNEGSKA (reference sequence). The CDR3 sequence: CSARPHGGSYGQYF. The DNA of the CDR3 is TGCAGTGCTAGGCCCCATGGGGGCTCCTACGGGCAGTACTTC.

This clonotype has a count of ten or more. The chain joins TRBV10-1 to TRBJ2-7; 9 positions agree with TRBD1. The germline gives CDR1 WNHNN, CDR2 SYGVQD (reference sequence). The CDR3 runs 18 residues. V lost 0 bases, J lost 4 bases, and 13 bases stayed unmatched. Here the CDR3 reads CASSESTGTGRPTYEQYF. Written as DNA, the CDR3 is TGCGCCAGCAGTGAGTCTACCGGGACAGGGCGTCCAACTTACGAGCAGTACTTC.

This clonotype has a count of ten or more. This rearrangement joins TRBV7-2 to TRBJ2-1, with D perhaps TRBD2 (6 bases). Trimming took 1 base from V and 7 from J, leaving 11 bases between them. The CDR3 is 14 amino acids. In germline, CDR1 is SGHTA, CDR2 FQGNSA. CDR3 in amino acids: CASSLVGLSNEQFF. In nucleotides, the CDR3 is TGTGCCAGCAGCTTAGTGGGACTGTCAAATGAGCAGTTCTTC.

This clonotype came up many times. The gene calls are TRBV29-1 and TRBJ2-1, with TRBD1 matching 7 bases. The CDR3 runs to 18 residues. After removal of 1 base from V and 4 bases from J, the junction contained 16 bases not matched to a gene. Per the germline V gene, CDR1 is SQVTM and CDR2 is ANQGSEA. As DNA, the CDR3 is TGCAGCGTTGAAGCCCGGACAGGTCAAGGGGTCGAATACAATGAGCAGTTCTTC. Protein product: CSVEARTGQGVEYNEQFF.

V is TRBV28 and J is TRBJ2-1; 8 bases line up with TRBD1. Trimming cost V 11 bases and J 9 bases; bases outside gene matches: 15. The CDR3 has 14 amino acids. CDR1 and CDR2 from the germline V gene are MDHEN and SYDVKM. CDR3: CACATGTGYLEQFF. In DNA form, the CDR3 reads TGTGCCTGCGCAACCGGGACAGGTTATCTTGAGCAGTTCTTC.